Sequencing of this T cell receptor beta chain was carried out in a study of T cell repertoires in cytomegalovirus infection. In the study overall: Indicated by public TCR beta signatures were CMV infection and matching HLA type. Findings and limits, study-wide: Using cumulative public TCR beta family frequency, the authors identified those who carried CMV together with the relevant HLA. There were HLA-C-restricted CMV-specific TCR beta clonotypes dominating the ex vivo response.

This clonotype showed up many times. Antigen unknown. From germline, CDR1 is SEHNR and CDR2 FQNEAQ (reference sequence). The CDR3 covers 15 residues. The V end was cut by 7 bases, the J end by 0 bases, with 10 bases between. TCRdb re-called the reads with MiXCR, one entry per CDR3 protein. This table has around 320,000 distinct CDR3 sequences, approximately 9.5% appearing once. Sequencing input: PBMCs. This sequence joins TRBV7-9 and TRBJ2-6, with D perhaps TRBD1 (5 bases). The TCR was taken from a human donor in good health (CMV status not recorded). Some clones in this sample may be carry-over from other donors' samples. In DNA, the CDR3 is TGTGCCAGCACTCTCGACAGCTCTGGGGCCAACGTCCTGACTTTC. Its translation is CASTLDSSGANVLTF. The whole variable domain, filled in from reference TRBV7-9 and TRBJ2-6, reads DTGVSQNPRHKITKRGQNVTFRCDPISEHNRLYWYRQTLGQGPEFLTYFQNEAQLEKSRLLSDRFSAERPKGSFSTLEIQRTEQGDSAMYLCASTLDSSGANVLTFGAGSRLTVL.